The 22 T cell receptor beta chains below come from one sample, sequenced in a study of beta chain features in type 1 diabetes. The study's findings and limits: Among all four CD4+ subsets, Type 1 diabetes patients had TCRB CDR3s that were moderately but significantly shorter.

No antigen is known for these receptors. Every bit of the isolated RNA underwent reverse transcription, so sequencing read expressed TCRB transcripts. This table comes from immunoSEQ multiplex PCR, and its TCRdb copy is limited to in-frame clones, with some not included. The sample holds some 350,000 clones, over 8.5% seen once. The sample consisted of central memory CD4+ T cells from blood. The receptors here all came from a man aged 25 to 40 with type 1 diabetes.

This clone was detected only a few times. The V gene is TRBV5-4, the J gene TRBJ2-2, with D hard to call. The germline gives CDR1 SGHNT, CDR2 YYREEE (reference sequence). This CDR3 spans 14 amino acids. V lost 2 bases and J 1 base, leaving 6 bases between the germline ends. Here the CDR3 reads CASSFGQNTGELFF. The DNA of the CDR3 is TGTGCCAGCAGCTTCGGGCAGAACACCGGGGAGCTGTTTTTT.

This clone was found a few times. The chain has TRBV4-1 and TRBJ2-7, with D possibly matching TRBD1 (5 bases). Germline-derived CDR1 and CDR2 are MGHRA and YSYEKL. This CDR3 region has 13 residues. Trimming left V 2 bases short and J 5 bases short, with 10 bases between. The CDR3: CASSQRAGNEQYF. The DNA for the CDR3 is TGCGCCAGCAGCCAAAGGGCAGGGAACGAGCAGTACTTC.

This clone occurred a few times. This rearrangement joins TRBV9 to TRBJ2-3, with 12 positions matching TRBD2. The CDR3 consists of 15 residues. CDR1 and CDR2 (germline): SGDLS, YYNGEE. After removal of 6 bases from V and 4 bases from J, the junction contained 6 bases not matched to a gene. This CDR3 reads CASTRLAGDADTQYF. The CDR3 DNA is TGTGCCAGCACTCGACTAGCGGGAGATGCAGATACGCAGTATTTT.

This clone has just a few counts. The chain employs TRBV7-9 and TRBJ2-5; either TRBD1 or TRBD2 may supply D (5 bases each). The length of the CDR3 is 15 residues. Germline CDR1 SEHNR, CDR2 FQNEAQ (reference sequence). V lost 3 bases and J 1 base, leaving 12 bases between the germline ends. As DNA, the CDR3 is TGTGCCAGCAGCTTCTCGCTTGGGGGCCAAGAGACCCAGTACTTC. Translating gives CASSFSLGGQETQYF.

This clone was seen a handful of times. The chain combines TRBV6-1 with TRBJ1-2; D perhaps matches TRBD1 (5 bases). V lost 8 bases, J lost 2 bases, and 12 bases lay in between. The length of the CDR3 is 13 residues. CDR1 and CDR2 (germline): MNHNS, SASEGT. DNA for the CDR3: TGTGCCAGCCGGGGCCAGTCCAACTATGGCTACACCTTC. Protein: CASRGQSNYGYTF.

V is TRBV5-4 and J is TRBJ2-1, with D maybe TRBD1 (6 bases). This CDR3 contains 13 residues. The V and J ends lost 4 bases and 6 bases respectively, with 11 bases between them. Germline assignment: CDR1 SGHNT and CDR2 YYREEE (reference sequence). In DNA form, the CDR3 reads TGTGCCAGCAGCACCTACAGGGCCAATGAGCAGTTCTTC. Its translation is CASSTYRANEQFF.

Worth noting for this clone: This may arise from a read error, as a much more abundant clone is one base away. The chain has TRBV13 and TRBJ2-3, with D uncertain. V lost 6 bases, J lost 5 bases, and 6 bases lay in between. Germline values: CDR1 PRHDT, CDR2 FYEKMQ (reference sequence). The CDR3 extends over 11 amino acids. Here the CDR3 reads CASSFLDTQYF. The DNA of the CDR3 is TGTGCCAGCAGTTTTTTAGATACGCAGTATTTT.

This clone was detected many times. The CDR3 DNA sequence: TGTGCCAGCAGCTTAGAAAACAGGGGCAAACTGTTTTTT. Protein sequence: CASSLENRGKLFF. The chain couples TRBV7-9 to TRBJ1-4, with TRBD1 matching over 7 bases. The CDR3 extends over 13 amino acids. CDR1 is SEHNR and CDR2 is FQNEAQ in the germline V gene (reference sequence). V lost 1 base to trimming and J lost 11 bases; unmatched junction nucleotides: 4.

CDR3 loop: CASSYGSGDTKNIQYF. CDR3 in DNA: TGTGCCAGCAGTTACGGTTCAGGGGACACCAAAAACATTCAGTACTTC. The chain combines TRBV6-5 with TRBJ2-4; D might be TRBD1 (6 bases). V gave up 2 bases and J gave up 2 bases, with 13 bases separating them. CDR1 and CDR2 from the germline V gene are MNHEY and SVGAGI. The CDR3 runs 16 residues.

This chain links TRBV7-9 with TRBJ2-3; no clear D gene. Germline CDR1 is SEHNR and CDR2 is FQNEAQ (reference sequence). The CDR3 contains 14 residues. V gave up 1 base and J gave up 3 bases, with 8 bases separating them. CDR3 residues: CASSLGQTTDTQYF. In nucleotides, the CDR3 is TGTGCCAGCAGCTTAGGGCAGACTACAGATACGCAGTATTTT.

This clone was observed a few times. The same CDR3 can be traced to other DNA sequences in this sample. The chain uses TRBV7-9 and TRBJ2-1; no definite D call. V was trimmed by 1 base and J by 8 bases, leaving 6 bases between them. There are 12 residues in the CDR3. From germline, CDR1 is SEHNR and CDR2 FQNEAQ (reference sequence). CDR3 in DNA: TGTGCCAGCAGCTTAGTCCGGGATGAGCAGTTCTTC. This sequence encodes CASSLVRDEQFF.

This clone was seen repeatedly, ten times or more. The CDR3, as DNA: TGCGCCAGCAGCCAAGGGGCGGGGGCTGGGGCCAACGTCCTGACTTTC. It yields the protein CASSQGAGAGANVLTF. The chain employs TRBV4-1 and TRBJ2-6; 7 bases map to TRBD2. V lost 1 base to trimming and J lost 2 bases; unmatched junction nucleotides: 2. CDR1 and CDR2 (germline): MGHRA, YSYEKL. This CDR3 region has 16 residues.

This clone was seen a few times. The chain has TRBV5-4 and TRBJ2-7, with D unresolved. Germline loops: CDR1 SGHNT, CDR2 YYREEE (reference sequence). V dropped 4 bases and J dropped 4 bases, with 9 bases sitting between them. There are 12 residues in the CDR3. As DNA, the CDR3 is TGTGCCAGCAGCCTGTGGCCTTACGAGCAGTACTTC. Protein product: CASSLWPYEQYF.

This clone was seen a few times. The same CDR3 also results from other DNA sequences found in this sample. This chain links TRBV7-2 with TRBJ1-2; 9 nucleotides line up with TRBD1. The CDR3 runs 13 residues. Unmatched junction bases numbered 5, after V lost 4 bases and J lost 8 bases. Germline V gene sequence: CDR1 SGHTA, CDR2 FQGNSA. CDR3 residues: CASSSGQGGGYTF. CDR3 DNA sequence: TGTGCCAGCAGCTCGGGACAGGGAGGCGGCTACACCTTC.

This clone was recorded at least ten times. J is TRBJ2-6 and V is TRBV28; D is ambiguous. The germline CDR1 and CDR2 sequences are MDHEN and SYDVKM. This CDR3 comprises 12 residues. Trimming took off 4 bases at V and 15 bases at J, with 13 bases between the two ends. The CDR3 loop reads CASSWTVSALTF. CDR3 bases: TGTGCCAGCAGTTGGACCGTGTCGGCCCTGACTTTC. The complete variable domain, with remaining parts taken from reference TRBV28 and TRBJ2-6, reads DVKVTQSSRYLVKRTGEKVFLECVQDMDHENMFWYRQDPGLGLRLIYFSYDVKMKEKGDIPEGYSVSREKKERFSLILESASTNQTSMYLCASSWTVSALTFGAGSRLTVL.

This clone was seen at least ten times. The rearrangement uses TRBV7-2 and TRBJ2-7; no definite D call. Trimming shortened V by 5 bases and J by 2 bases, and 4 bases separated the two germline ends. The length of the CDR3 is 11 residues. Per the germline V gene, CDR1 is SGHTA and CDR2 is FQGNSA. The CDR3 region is CASSDAYEQYF. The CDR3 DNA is TGTGCCAGCAGCGATGCCTACGAGCAGTACTTC.

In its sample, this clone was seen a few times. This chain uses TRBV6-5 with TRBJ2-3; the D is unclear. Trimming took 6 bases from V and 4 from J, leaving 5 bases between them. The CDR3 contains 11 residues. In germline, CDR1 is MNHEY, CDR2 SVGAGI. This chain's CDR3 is CASREADTQYF. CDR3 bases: TGTGCCAGCAGGGAAGCAGATACGCAGTATTTT.

This CDR3 reads CSVRPGQGSETF. CDR3 bases: TGCAGCGTCAGACCGGGACAGGGCTCTGAAACCTTC. The chain carries TRBV29-1 and TRBJ1-2, with 9 bases identical to TRBD1. V shed 6 bases and J 14 bases; nucleotides not matched to a gene: 13. Germline V lookup: CDR1 SQVTM, CDR2 ANQGSEA. This CDR3 spans 12 amino acids.

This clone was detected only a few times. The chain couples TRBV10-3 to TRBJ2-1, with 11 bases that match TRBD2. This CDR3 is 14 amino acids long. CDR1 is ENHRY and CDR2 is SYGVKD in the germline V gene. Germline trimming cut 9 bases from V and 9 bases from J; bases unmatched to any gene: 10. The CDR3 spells CAIAWGLAGGEQFF. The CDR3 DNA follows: TGTGCCATAGCTTGGGGGCTAGCGGGGGGTGAGCAGTTCTTC.

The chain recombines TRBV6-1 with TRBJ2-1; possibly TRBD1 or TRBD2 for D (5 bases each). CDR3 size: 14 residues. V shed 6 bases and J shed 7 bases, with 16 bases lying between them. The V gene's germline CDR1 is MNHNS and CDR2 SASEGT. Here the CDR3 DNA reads TGTGCCAGCAGCTTGGCCCCCTGGGGGAATGAGCAGTTCTTC. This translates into CASSLAPWGNEQFF.

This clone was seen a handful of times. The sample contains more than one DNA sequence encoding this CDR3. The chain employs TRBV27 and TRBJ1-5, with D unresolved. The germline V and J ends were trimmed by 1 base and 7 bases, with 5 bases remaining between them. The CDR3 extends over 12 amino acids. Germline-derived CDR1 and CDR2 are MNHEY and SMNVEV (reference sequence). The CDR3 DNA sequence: TGTGCCAGCAGTTTATTGGGCCAGCCCCAGCATTTT. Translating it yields CASSLLGQPQHF.

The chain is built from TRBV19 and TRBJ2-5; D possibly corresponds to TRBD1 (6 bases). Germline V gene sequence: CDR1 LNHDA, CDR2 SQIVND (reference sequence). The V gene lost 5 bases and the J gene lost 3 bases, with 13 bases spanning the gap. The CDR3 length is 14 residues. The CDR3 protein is CASSGAGEKETQYF. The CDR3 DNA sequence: TGTGCCAGTAGTGGGGCAGGGGAAAAAGAGACCCAGTACTTC.